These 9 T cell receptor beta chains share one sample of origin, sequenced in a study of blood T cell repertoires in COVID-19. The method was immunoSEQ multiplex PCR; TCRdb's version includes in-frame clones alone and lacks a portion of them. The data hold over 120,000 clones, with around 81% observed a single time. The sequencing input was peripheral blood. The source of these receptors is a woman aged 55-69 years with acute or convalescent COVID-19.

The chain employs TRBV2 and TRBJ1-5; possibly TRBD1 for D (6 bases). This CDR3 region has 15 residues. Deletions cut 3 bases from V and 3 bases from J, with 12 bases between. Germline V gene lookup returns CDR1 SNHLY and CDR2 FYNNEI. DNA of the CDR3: TGTGCCAGCAGTGACAGGGGAAGCAACAATCAGCCCCAGCATTTT. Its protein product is CASSDRGSNNQPQHF.

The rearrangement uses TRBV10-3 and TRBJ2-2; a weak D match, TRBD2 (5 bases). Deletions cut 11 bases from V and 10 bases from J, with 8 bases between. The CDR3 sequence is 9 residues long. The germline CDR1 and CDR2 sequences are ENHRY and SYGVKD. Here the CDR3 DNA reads TGTGCCGCCGGGGAGGAGCTGTTTTTT. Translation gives CAAGEELFF.

CDR3 amino acids: CASSPGTGLSGYTF. The CDR3 DNA reads as TGTGCCAGCAGTCCAGGGACAGGGTTGAGTGGTTACACCTTC. V and J are TRBV28 and TRBJ1-2; 9 nucleotides line up with TRBD1. This CDR3 has 14 residues. CDR1 is MDHEN and CDR2 is SYDVKM in the germline V gene. V was clipped by 5 bases and J by 11 bases; unmatched bases: 12.

The CDR3 DNA follows: TGTGCCAGTAGTCCCTGGCCCTCCTACAATGAGCAGTTCTTC. Protein product: CASSPWPSYNEQFF. The chain combines TRBV19 with TRBJ2-1; D is ambiguous. The CDR3 has 14 amino acids. Trimming shortened V by 5 bases and J by 0 bases, and 8 bases separated the two germline ends. Germline values: CDR1 LNHDA, CDR2 SQIVND (reference sequence).

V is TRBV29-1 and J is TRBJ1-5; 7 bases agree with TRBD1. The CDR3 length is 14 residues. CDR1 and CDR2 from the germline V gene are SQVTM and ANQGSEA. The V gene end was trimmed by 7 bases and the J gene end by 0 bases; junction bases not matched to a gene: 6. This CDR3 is CSAPGQSSNQPQHF. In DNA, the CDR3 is TGCAGCGCCCCGGGACAGAGTAGCAATCAGCCCCAGCATTTT.

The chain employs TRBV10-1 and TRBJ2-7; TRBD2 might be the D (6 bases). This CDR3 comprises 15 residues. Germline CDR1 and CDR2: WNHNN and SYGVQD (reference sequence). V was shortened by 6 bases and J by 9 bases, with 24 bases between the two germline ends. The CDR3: CASSRGFGGPERQYF. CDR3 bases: TGCGCCAGCAGCCGGGGATTCGGGGGTCCAGAGAGGCAGTACTTC.

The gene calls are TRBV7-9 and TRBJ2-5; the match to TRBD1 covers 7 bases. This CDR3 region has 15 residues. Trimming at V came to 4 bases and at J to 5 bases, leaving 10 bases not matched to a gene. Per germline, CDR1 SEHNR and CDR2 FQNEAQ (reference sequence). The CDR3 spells CASSSTRGSGETQYF. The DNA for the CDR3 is TGTGCCAGCAGCTCGACCAGGGGGTCGGGGGAGACCCAGTACTTC.

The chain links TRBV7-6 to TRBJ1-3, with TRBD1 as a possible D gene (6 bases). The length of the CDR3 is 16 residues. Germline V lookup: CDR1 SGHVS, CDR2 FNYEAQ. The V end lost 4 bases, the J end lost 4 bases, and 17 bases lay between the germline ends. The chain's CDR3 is CASSSTSGTTGNTIYF. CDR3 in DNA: TGTGCCAGCAGCTCCACCTCCGGGACAACAGGAAACACCATATATTTT.

The CDR3 DNA sequence: TGTGCCAGCAGCTTGGTGCGGGATCAGCAGTTCTTC. Residues: CASSLVRDQQFF. The chain joins TRBV5-4 to TRBJ2-1, with a weak D call TRBD2 (6 bases). Trimming pared 0 bases from V and 11 bases from J, leaving 9 bases between. The germline gives CDR1 SGHNT, CDR2 YYREEE (reference sequence). The CDR3 sequence is 12 residues long.